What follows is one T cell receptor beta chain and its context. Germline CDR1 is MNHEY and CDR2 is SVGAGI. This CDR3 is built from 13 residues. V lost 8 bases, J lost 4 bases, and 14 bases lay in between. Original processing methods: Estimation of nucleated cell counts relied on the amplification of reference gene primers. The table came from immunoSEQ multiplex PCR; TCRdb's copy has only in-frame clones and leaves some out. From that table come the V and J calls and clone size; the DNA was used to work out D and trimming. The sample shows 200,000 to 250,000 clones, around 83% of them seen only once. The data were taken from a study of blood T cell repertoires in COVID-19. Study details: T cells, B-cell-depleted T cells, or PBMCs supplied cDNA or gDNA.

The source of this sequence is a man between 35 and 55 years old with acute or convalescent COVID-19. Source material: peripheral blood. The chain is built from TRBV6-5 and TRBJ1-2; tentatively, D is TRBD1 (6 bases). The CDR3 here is CASGRRGGYGYTF. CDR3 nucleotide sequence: TGTGCCAGCGGACGAAGAGGGGGCTATGGCTACACCTTC.